What follows are 15 T cell receptor beta chains derived from one specimen sequenced in a study of cytomegalovirus exposure and HLA in healthy donors. The PCR was carried out with 60 Vbeta primers and 13 Jbeta primers. Method: immunoSEQ multiplex PCR; TCRdb's copy keeps in-frame clones and lacks some. Seen here are tens of thousands of clones, roughly 80% observed once, and the top ten hold under 3%. The sample comprised PBMCs. These receptors all come from a woman younger than 45 in good health and CMV-seronegative.

The rearrangement links TRBV5-1 to TRBJ2-7; 9 bases are shared with TRBD1. The V gene end was trimmed by 3 bases and the J gene end by 4 bases; junction bases not matched to a gene: 8. This CDR3 has 15 amino acids. The germline V gene has CDR1 SGHRS and CDR2 YFSETQ. Written as DNA, the CDR3 is TGCGCCAGCAGCTCTATACAGGGGGCTTCTTACGAGCAGTACTTC. This sequence encodes CASSSIQGASYEQYF.

The J gene is TRBJ1-4, the V gene TRBV7-9; 10 bases match TRBD1. CDR3 size: 15 residues. Germline CDR1 SEHNR, CDR2 FQNEAQ (reference sequence). V lost 3 bases to trimming and J lost 8 bases; unmatched junction nucleotides: 6. The CDR3 region has the DNA TGTGCCAGCAGCTTTTCCGGGACAGGGGACGAAAAACTGTTTTTT. Translating gives CASSFSGTGDEKLFF.

This CDR3 reads CASSLGFANEKLFF. Here the CDR3 DNA reads TGTGCCAGCAGCTTAGGTTTCGCTAATGAAAAACTGTTTTTT. This rearrangement joins TRBV11-3 to TRBJ1-4, with no clear D. Germline loops: CDR1 SGHNT, CDR2 YENEEA. The V end was cut by 1 base, the J end by 3 bases, with 6 bases between. The CDR3 spans 14 residues.

CDR3 coding DNA: TGTGCCAGCAGCCCACAACAGGGTAGGGGGACTGAAGCTTTCTTT. The encoded protein is CASSPQQGRGTEAFF. This rearrangement joins TRBV11-2 to TRBJ1-1; the D gene is possibly TRBD1 (6 bases). Germline lookup yields CDR1 SGHAT and CDR2 FQNNGV. The V end lost 5 bases, the J end lost 5 bases, and 18 bases lay between the germline ends. The CDR3 is made up of 15 amino acids.

The V call is TRBV27, the J call TRBJ1-2; D unresolved. CDR1 is MNHEY, CDR2 SMNVEV, per germline (reference sequence). V was shortened by 6 bases and J by 4 bases, with 12 bases between the two germline ends. This CDR3 has 13 residues. CDR3 amino acids: CASSRASFYGYTF. For the CDR3, the DNA is TGTGCCAGCAGCCGCGCCTCCTTCTATGGCTACACCTTC.

This chain links TRBV29-1 with TRBJ1-1, with a weak D call TRBD1 (5 bases). The CDR3 totals 12 residues. The germline V gene has CDR1 SQVTM and CDR2 ANQGSEA. As DNA, the CDR3 is TGCGGAGGTTCGGGGGGGTACACTGAAGCTTTCTTT. Translation: CGGSGGYTEAFF.

The V and J genes are TRBV5-4 and TRBJ2-3; the D gene is possibly TRBD1 (7 bases). V shed 4 bases and J shed 1 base, with 13 bases lying between them. The length of the CDR3 is 15 residues. Germline CDR1 is SGHNT and CDR2 is YYREEE (reference sequence). The DNA for the CDR3 is TGTGCCAGCAGCCCAGGGGGGCGGGGCACAGATACGCAGTATTTT. It is translated as CASSPGGRGTDTQYF.

With respect to this clone: The same CDR3 arises from other DNA sequences in this sample as well. The chain links TRBV5-1 to TRBJ1-1, with a tentative D call TRBD1 (5 bases). This CDR3 spans 13 amino acids. The germline gives CDR1 SGHRS, CDR2 YFSETQ. V lost 2 bases and J lost 1, with 6 bases in between. The CDR3, as DNA: TGCGCCAGCAGCTTCAGGGAGAACACTGAAGCTTTCTTT. This sequence encodes CASSFRENTEAFF.

This clone has only a few counts. The rearrangement uses TRBV5-6 and TRBJ1-1, with TRBD1 matching over 7 bases. J gave up 3 bases and V 1 base, and 12 bases lay outside the gene matches. The CDR3 consists of 17 residues. Germline assignment: CDR1 SGHDT and CDR2 YYEEEE. This chain's CDR3 is CASSLRYRGLGDTEAFF. DNA of the CDR3: TGTGCCAGCAGCTTGAGGTACAGGGGTCTGGGGGACACTGAAGCTTTCTTT.

The table lists this clone with a few counts. The chain carries TRBV5-6 and TRBJ1-1; D unclear. Trimming cost V 0 bases and J 5 bases, with 11 bases left between them. The V gene's germline CDR1 is SGHDT and CDR2 YYEEEE. The CDR3 loop spans 14 amino acids. The CDR3 loop reads CASSLELSRTEAFF. The CDR3 DNA reads as TGTGCCAGCAGCTTGGAGTTGTCGAGGACTGAAGCTTTCTTT.

The V and J genes are TRBV2 and TRBJ1-1; weak D call: TRBD1 (5 bases). Trimming cost V 6 bases and J 1 base, with 15 bases left between them. The germline V gene has CDR1 SNHLY and CDR2 FYNNEI. The CDR3 is made up of 15 amino acids. The CDR3 DNA is TGTGCCAGCAGCGTTTCGACAGTCCCGAACACTGAAGCTTTCTTT. Residues: CASSVSTVPNTEAFF.

This clone has just one count. The rearrangement uses TRBV5-1 and TRBJ1-2; D might be TRBD1 (5 bases). Germline CDR1 SGHRS, CDR2 YFSETQ. There are 15 residues in the CDR3. Trimming left V 0 bases short and J 5 bases short, with 14 bases between. CDR3 region: CASSLADQGSYGYTF. DNA for the CDR3: TGCGCCAGCAGCTTGGCCGATCAGGGTAGTTATGGCTACACCTTC.

This sequence joins TRBV7-2 and TRBJ2-1, with 8 bases identical to TRBD2. Losses at the gene ends were 2 bases for V and 2 bases for J; bases not matched to a gene: 11. From germline, CDR1 is SGHTA and CDR2 FQGNSA. The CDR3 contains 18 residues. CDR3 bases: TGTGCCAGCAGCTTACTAATCGGCCCAGCGGGAGCCTACAATGAGCAGTTCTTC. Encoded protein: CASSLLIGPAGAYNEQFF.

This chain links TRBV4-2 with TRBJ1-1; D may be TRBD1 (5 bases). V lost 0 bases and J lost 6, with 8 bases in between. In germline, CDR1 is LGHNA, CDR2 YNFKEQ. The CDR3 covers 13 residues. This chain's CDR3 is CASSQDQGSEAFF. DNA of the CDR3: TGTGCCAGCAGCCAAGATCAGGGATCTGAAGCTTTCTTT.

This chain links TRBV29-1 with TRBJ2-5; 8 bases agree with TRBD2. Germline lookup yields CDR1 SQVTM and CDR2 ANQGSEA. Trimming removed 3 bases from V and 2 bases from J; junction bases left unmatched: 11. This CDR3 comprises 16 residues. The CDR3 here is CSVDGVAGHTQETQYF. CDR3 coding DNA: TGCAGCGTTGATGGGGTAGCGGGACATACACAAGAGACCCAGTACTTC.